The subject of this entry is one T cell receptor (beta chain). Antigen specificity is unknown. Germline V CDR1 and CDR2: MNHNS, SASEGT. This CDR3 spans 14 amino acids. V was cut by 8 bases and J by 0 bases, with 13 bases left in between. These data originate in a study of PD-L1 blockade in urothelial cancer. Findings and caveats of the study: TCR clonality was measured in pretreatment peripheral blood. Clonality below the median predicted better survival.

Synthetic spike-ins, TCR analog templates, were added into each PCR. TCRdb keeps only in-frame clones here, not all; method: immunoSEQ multiplex PCR. The table includes 55,000 to 70,000 clones, roughly 80% detected once. The V and J genes are TRBV6-1 and TRBJ1-1, with unresolved D. The starting material was PBMCs, obtained around atezolizumab (anti-PD-L1) treatment. This sequence originates from a man in his 70s with urothelial cancer. In DNA form, the CDR3 reads TGTGCCAGCTTTCTGGCAGGCATGAACACTGAAGCTTTCTTT. This sequence encodes CASFLAGMNTEAFF.